The 19 T cell receptor beta chains below all came from one sample that was sequenced in a study of cytomegalovirus exposure and HLA in healthy donors. The PCR had 60 Vbeta and 13 Jbeta primers. Only in-frame clones appear in the TCRdb table, and some are missing; sequencing was by immunoSEQ multiplex PCR. The data hold 200,000 to 250,000 clones, with around 80% observed a single time. The specimen was PBMCs. The source is a woman aged 35 to 49 in good health and CMV-seronegative.

The chain couples TRBV5-1 to TRBJ2-7, with 7 bases fitting TRBD1. The V gene's germline CDR1 is SGHRS and CDR2 YFSETQ. The length of the CDR3 is 14 residues. The junction had 5 bases not matched to a gene; V was cut back by 3 bases and J by 2 bases. CDR3 region: CASSSLGQAYEQYF. The CDR3 DNA reads as TGCGCCAGCAGCTCTCTCGGACAGGCCTACGAGCAGTACTTC.

The V and J genes are TRBV6-5 and TRBJ2-5; tentatively, D is TRBD1 (6 bases). The V gene lost 6 bases and the J gene lost 1 base, with 15 bases spanning the gap. This CDR3 has 15 amino acids. Germline CDR1 is MNHEY and CDR2 is SVGAGI. The CDR3, as DNA: TGTGCCAGCAGCCTGGACAGCAGACGCCAAGAGACCCAGTACTTC. Translated, it gives CASSLDSRRQETQYF.

The chain is built from TRBV9 and TRBJ1-2; D ambiguous. Germline assignment: CDR1 SGDLS and CDR2 YYNGEE. V gave up 2 bases and J gave up 4 bases, with 15 bases separating them. The CDR3 runs 15 residues. The CDR3 DNA sequence: TGTGCCAGCAGCGTTGGAGGATTGGGCGCCTATGGCTACACCTTC. Protein: CASSVGGLGAYGYTF.

The chain links TRBV4-1 to TRBJ1-1; D is ambiguous. From germline, CDR1 is MGHRA and CDR2 YSYEKL. Trimming pared 0 bases from V and 8 bases from J, leaving 7 bases between. There are 12 residues in the CDR3. DNA for the CDR3: TGCGCCAGCAGCCAAGATATGGAGGAAGCTTTCTTT. Translation gives CASSQDMEEAFF.

The genes are TRBV30 and TRBJ1-1; D remains unclear. Trimming shortened V by 7 bases and J by 1 base, and 22 bases separated the two germline ends. The germline gives CDR1 GTSNPN, CDR2 SVGIG (reference sequence). This CDR3 is built from 16 residues. The CDR3 sequence: CASTGRLLSTNTEAFF. The CDR3, as DNA: TGTGCCTCTACCGGCCGACTCCTATCAACGAACACTGAAGCTTTCTTT.

The chain employs TRBV5-6 and TRBJ2-2; perhaps TRBD1 as D (5 bases). The CDR3 is 17 residues long. Germline V gene sequence: CDR1 SGHDT, CDR2 YYEEEE. V was cut by 2 bases and J by 2 bases, with 16 bases left in between. This CDR3 is CASSFYRSSFNTGELFF. CDR3 DNA sequence: TGTGCCAGCAGCTTTTACAGGTCCTCCTTCAACACCGGGGAGCTGTTTTTT.

The chain combines TRBV2 with TRBJ1-3; possible D gene TRBD1, 6 bases. The CDR3 sequence is 13 residues long. Germline lookup yields CDR1 SNHLY and CDR2 FYNNEI. V gave up 1 base and J gave up 9 bases, with 10 bases separating them. As DNA, the CDR3 is TGTGCCAGCAGTGAAGTACAGGGAGTCACCATATATTTT. Amino acids: CASSEVQGVTIYF.

The chain couples TRBV11-3 to TRBJ2-7; D perhaps matches TRBD2 (5 bases). V lost 1 base, J lost 3 bases, and 10 bases lay in between. Germline CDR1 is SGHNT and CDR2 is YENEEA. This CDR3 is 14 amino acids long. This CDR3 is CASSLVWESYEQYF. Written as DNA, the CDR3 is TGTGCCAGCAGCTTAGTATGGGAGAGCTACGAGCAGTACTTC. The full variable domain, with the rest looked up from reference TRBV11-3 and TRBJ2-7, is EAGVVQSPRYKIIEKKQPVAFWCNPISGHNTLYWYLQNLGQGPELLIRYENEEAVDDSQLPKDRFSAERLKGVDSTLKIQPAELGDSAVYLCASSLVWESYEQYFGPGTRLTVT.

V gene TRBV7-3 combines with J gene TRBJ2-5, with D perhaps TRBD2 (5 bases). Trimming left V 1 base short and J 4 bases short, with 7 bases between. The germline V gene has CDR1 SGHTA and CDR2 FQGTGA. The CDR3 loop spans 13 amino acids. In nucleotides, the CDR3 is TGTGCCAGCAGCTTAAGCGCGGGAGAGACCCAGTACTTC. Protein sequence: CASSLSAGETQYF. Looking up the rest from reference TRBV7-3 and TRBJ2-5 gives the full variable domain: GAGVSQTPSNKVTEKGKYVELRCDPISGHTALYWYRQSLGQGPEFLIYFQGTGAADDSGLPNDRFFAVRPEGSVSTLKIQRTERGDSAVYLCASSLSAGETQYFGPGTRLLVL.

The chain couples TRBV7-9 to TRBJ2-5; TRBD2 might be the D (5 bases). This CDR3 has 13 residues. The V end was cut by 5 bases, the J end by 7 bases, with 14 bases between. CDR1 SEHNR and CDR2 FQNEAQ come from the germline V gene (reference sequence). Written as DNA, the CDR3 is TGTGCCAGCAGCCACCCGGGGTTAGGGACCCAGTACTTC. Its protein is CASSHPGLGTQYF.

The chain employs TRBV4-2 and TRBJ2-7; no reliable D call. CDR3 length: 13 residues. Germline lookup yields CDR1 LGHNA and CDR2 YNFKEQ. Trimming removed 1 base from V and 5 bases from J, with 9 bases in between. The DNA of the CDR3 is TGTGCCAGCAGCCAAGCCAGGCTCCACGAGCAGTACTTC. Translated: CASSQARLHEQYF.

This clone was counted a few times. This rearrangement joins TRBV5-6 to TRBJ1-6, with 10 nucleotides matching TRBD1. The CDR3 spans 18 residues. Germline trimming cut 4 bases from V and 7 bases from J; bases unmatched to any gene: 14. Germline loops: CDR1 SGHDT, CDR2 YYEEEE. The chain's CDR3 is CASSTPGQGPLGNSPLHF. The CDR3 nucleotides read TGTGCCAGCAGCACTCCGGGACAGGGGCCCTTAGGGAATTCACCCCTCCACTTT.

The chain has TRBV5-4 and TRBJ2-5; no reliable D call. Per germline, CDR1 SGHNT and CDR2 YYREEE (reference sequence). The CDR3 is 13 amino acids. Trimming took 4 bases from V and 5 from J, leaving 12 bases between them. The CDR3: CASSIPPSETQYF. CDR3 bases: TGTGCCAGCAGCATCCCCCCTTCTGAGACCCAGTACTTC.

J is TRBJ2-1 and V is TRBV19; 9 bases are a match to TRBD1. Germline assignment: CDR1 LNHDA and CDR2 SQIVND (reference sequence). With 5 bases clipped from V and 7 bases from J, the junction kept 3 bases outside the gene matches. The CDR3 runs 13 residues. The CDR3 DNA reads as TGTGCCAGTAGTCCCGGGACAGGGAATGAGCAGTTCTTC. Protein product: CASSPGTGNEQFF.

The V gene is TRBV6-5, the J gene TRBJ1-5; no firm D call. CDR3 length: 14 amino acids. The V end lost 6 bases, the J end lost 7 bases, and 16 bases lay between the germline ends. The germline V gene has CDR1 MNHEY and CDR2 SVGAGI. The CDR3 DNA sequence: TGTGCCAGCAGCCCTTCCGGGAGGGAACAGCCCCAGCATTTT. Residues: CASSPSGREQPQHF.

The chain carries TRBV19 and TRBJ2-1, with D possibly being TRBD2 (7 bases). CDR1 and CDR2 (germline): LNHDA, SQIVND (reference sequence). Deletions cut 7 bases from V and 5 bases from J, with 15 bases between. The CDR3 has 14 amino acids. DNA for the CDR3: TGTGCCAGTATGATGGGGGGGCCGGACAATGAGCAGTTCTTC. It codes for CASMMGGPDNEQFF.

The rearrangement uses TRBV5-1 and TRBJ2-5; no definite D call. The tail of the sequence fits TRBJ2-7 better, so the J call may be wrong. The CDR3 sequence is 14 residues long. Germline V CDR1 and CDR2: SGHRS, YFSETQ. CDR3 region: CASSASPAPYEQYF. The CDR3 DNA reads TGCGCCAGCAGCGCCTCTCCCGCCCCCTACGAGCAGTACTTC.

The chain employs TRBV5-1 and TRBJ1-6; 12 bases match TRBD1. V lost 0 bases, J lost 9 bases, and 1 base stayed unmatched. The CDR3 spans 15 residues. In germline, CDR1 is SGHRS, CDR2 YFSETQ. This chain's CDR3 is CASSLGDRGPSPLHF. As DNA, the CDR3 is TGCGCCAGCAGCTTGGGGGACAGGGGGCCTTCACCCCTCCACTTT.

V usage is TRBV11-3 and J usage is TRBJ2-3; TRBD2 agrees at 9 bases. CDR3 length equals 14 residues. The V gene end was trimmed by 3 bases and the J gene end by 6 bases; junction bases not matched to a gene: 4. Per the germline V gene, CDR1 is SGHNT and CDR2 is YENEEA. The DNA of the CDR3 is TGTGCCAGCAGCTTGCTAGCGGGGTCGGATACGCAGTATTTT. Amino acids: CASSLLAGSDTQYF.